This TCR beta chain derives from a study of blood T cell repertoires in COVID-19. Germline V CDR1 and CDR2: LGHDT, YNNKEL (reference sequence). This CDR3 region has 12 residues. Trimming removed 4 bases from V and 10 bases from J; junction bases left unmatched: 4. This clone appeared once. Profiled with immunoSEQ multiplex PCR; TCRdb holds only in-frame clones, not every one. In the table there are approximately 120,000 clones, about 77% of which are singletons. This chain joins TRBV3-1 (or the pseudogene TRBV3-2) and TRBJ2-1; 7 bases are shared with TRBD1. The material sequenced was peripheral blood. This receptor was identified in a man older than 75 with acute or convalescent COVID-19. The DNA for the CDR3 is TGTGCCAGCAGCCCAAGGACAGGCGAGCAGTTCTTC. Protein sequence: CASSPRTGEQFF.